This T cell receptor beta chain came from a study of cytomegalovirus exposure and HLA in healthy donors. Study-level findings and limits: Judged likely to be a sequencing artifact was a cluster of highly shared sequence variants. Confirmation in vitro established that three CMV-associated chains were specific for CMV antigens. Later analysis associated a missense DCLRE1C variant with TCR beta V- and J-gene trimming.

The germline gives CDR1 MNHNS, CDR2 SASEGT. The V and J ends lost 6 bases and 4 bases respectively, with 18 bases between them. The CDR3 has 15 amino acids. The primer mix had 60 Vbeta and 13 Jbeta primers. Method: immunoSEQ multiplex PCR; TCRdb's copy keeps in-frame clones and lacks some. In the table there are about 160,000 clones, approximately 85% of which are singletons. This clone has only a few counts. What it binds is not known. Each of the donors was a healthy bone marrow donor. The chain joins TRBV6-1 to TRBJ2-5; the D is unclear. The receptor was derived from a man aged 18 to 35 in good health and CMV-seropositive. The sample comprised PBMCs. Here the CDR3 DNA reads TGTGCCAGCAGCTCGAAACTGGGCAGGCCAGAGACCCAGTACTTC. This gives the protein CASSSKLGRPETQYF.